This T cell receptor (beta chain) was sequenced during a study of T cells after yellow fever vaccination. Study findings and constraints: The secondary response showed a weaker magnitude and a faster peak, day 5 versus 15.

In its sample, this clonotype was seen a few times. Its antigen is not identified. TCRdb redid the calling of the 5' RACE reads with MiXCR, one entry per CDR3 protein. The data hold some 350,000 distinct CDR3 sequences, with 8.7% observed a single time. Looked up from germline, CDR1 is SGHTA and CDR2 is FQGNSA. Deletions cut 5 bases from V and 1 base from J, with 15 bases between. This CDR3 region has 15 residues. The receptor was isolated from a man aged 18 to 29 who received the YFV17D yellow fever vaccine. Sequencing used PBMCs, obtained on the day of the first yellow fever vaccination. V is TRBV7-2 and J is TRBJ2-7; D is ambiguous. This CDR3 reads CASSLGATGSYEQYF. The CDR3 DNA reads as TGTGCCAGCAGCCTAGGAGCGACGGGTTCCTACGAGCAGTACTTC. Based on the CDR3 plus reference TRBV7-2 and TRBJ2-7, the full variable domain is GAGVSQSPSNKVTEKGKDVELRCDPISGHTALYWYRQSLGQGLEFLIYFQGNSAPDKSGLPSDRFSAERTGGSVSTLTIQRTQQEDSAVYLCASSLGATGSYEQYFGPGTRLTVT.